This T cell receptor (beta chain) was found in a study of CD8+ T cells in alopecia areata. Study-level background: The duration of tofacitinib was 6 to 18 months, with 6 months off drug afterward. Severity scoring for treated patients was based on the percentage of affected scalp area. Regarding the study as a whole: Among the 100 top clones, expanded CD8+ clones, like scalp clonality, were significantly decreased by tofacitinib.

As concerns this clone: Its antigen is not identified.

The CDR3 extends over 14 amino acids. Trimming shortened V by 6 bases and J by 10 bases, and 20 bases separated the two germline ends. In germline, CDR1 is MNHNY, CDR2 SVGAGI (reference sequence). The treatment: oral pan-JAK inhibitor, 5-10 mg twice daily. Researchers gathered lesional scalp punch biopsies and peripheral blood from patients with alopecia areata. The authors extracted RNA and reverse transcribed it into cDNA as the sequencing template. Method: immunoSEQ multiplex PCR; TCRdb's copy keeps in-frame clones and lacks some. The sample holds 200,000 to 250,000 clones, 50% to 70% seen once. The TCR originated in a human donor with alopecia areata. This specimen was CD4+ T cells sorted from blood, taken at week 4, from a patient treated with tofacitinib. The V gene is TRBV6-6, the J gene TRBJ2-3; D unresolved. CDR3 protein: CASSQVPDVGSQYF. The CDR3 region has the DNA TGTGCCAGCAGCCAAGTTCCTGATGTAGGATCGCAGTATTTT.